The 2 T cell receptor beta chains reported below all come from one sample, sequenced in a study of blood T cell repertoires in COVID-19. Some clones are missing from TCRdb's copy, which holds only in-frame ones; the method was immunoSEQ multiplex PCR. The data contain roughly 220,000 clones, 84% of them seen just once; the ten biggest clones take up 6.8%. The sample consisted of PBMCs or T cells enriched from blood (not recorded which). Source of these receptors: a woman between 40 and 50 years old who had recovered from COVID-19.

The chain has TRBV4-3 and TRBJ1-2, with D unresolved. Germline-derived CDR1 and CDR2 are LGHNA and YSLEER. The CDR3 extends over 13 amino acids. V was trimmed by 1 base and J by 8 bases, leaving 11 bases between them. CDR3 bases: TGCGCCAGCAGCCAAGGTGTCGGGTCGGGCTACACCTTC. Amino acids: CASSQGVGSGYTF.

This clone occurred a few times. The CDR3 DNA follows: TGTGCCAGTAGTTATCTGGAGACCCAGTACTTC. This codes for CASSYLETQYF. The chain joins TRBV19 to TRBJ2-5; D gene uncertain. The CDR3 loop spans 11 amino acids. In germline, CDR1 is LNHDA, CDR2 SQIVND (reference sequence). Trimming took off 5 bases at V and 5 bases at J, with 6 bases between the two ends.